This TCR beta chain appears in the sequencing data of a study of cytomegalovirus exposure and HLA in healthy donors. Whole-study results and caveats: Cytomegalovirus association was listed for approximately 160 TCR beta chains.

Germline V gene data show CDR1 as SGHDT and CDR2 as YYEEEE. With 4 bases removed from V and 4 bases from J, the gap between germline ends came to 17 bases. This CDR3 is 15 amino acids long. PCR used 60 Vbeta primers and 13 Jbeta primers. As handled by the study authors: Among the unique TCR beta chains that a later analysis counted, about 84 million in all, about 12 million were shared. Sequenced by immunoSEQ multiplex PCR; TCRdb stores in-frame clones only, minus some. That table is the source of V, J and clone size, and D and trimming were worked out from the DNA. This table holds 210,000 or so clones, 75% to 90% found once. This clone showed up just once. Its specificity is not known.

The chain uses TRBV5-6 and TRBJ1-1; D possibly corresponds to TRBD1 (5 bases). This TCR was sampled from a woman aged 18-29 years in good health and CMV-seronegative. Sequenced: PBMCs. CDR3: CASSLTQGGITEAFF. In DNA form, the CDR3 reads TGTGCCAGCAGCCTTACGCAGGGAGGTATCACTGAAGCTTTCTTT.